The sequence of this TCR beta chain was determined in a study of chemoradiotherapy in HPV16-positive cancers. The repertoire was sequenced with immunoSEQ multiplex PCR; TCRdb's copy has only in-frame clones and lacks some. The data contain approximately 23,000 clones, 90% to 95% of them singletons. The germline V gene encodes CDR1 WNHNN and CDR2 SYGVQD (reference sequence). V dropped 2 bases and J dropped 9 bases, with 5 bases sitting between them. This CDR3 is built from 11 residues. The chain employs TRBV10-1 and TRBJ2-4; no clear D gene. The sample was blood, taken from a patient who underwent chemoradiotherapy. The source of this sequence is a human donor with HPV-associated anogenital cancer. The CDR3 protein is CASSEGIIQYF. CDR3 DNA: TGCGCCAGCAGTGAGGGCATCATTCAGTACTTC.